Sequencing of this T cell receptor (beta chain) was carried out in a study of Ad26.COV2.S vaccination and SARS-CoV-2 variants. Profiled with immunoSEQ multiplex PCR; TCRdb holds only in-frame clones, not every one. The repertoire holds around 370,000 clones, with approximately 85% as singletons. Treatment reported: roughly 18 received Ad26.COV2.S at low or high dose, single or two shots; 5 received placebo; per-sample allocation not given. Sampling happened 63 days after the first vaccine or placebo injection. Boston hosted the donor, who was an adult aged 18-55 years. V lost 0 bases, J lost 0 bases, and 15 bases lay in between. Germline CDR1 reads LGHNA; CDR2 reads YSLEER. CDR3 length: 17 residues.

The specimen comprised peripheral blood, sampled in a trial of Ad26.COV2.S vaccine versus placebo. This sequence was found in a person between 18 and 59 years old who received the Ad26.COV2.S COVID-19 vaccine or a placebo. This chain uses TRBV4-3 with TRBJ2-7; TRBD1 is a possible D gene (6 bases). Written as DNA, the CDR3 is TGCGCCAGCAGCCAAGAGGGACCAGGGGAGTTCTCCTACGAGCAGTACTTC. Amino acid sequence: CASSQEGPGEFSYEQYF.